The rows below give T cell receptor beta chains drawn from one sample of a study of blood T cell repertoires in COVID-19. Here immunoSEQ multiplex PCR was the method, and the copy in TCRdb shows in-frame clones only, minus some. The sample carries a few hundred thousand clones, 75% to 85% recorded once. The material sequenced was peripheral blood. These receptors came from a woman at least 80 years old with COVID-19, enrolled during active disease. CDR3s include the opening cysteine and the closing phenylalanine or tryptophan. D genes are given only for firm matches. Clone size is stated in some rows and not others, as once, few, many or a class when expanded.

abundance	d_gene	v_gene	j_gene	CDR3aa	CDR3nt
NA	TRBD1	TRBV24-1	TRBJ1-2	CATSDPSGTETNSNYGYTF	TGTGCCACCAGTGATCCCTCCGGGACAGAAACGAATTCTAACTATGGCTACACCTTC
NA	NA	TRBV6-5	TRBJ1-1	CASTRVPAAEAFF	TGTGCCAGCACCCGGGTTCCTGCGGCTGAAGCTTTCTTT
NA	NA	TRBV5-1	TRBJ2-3	CASKRKTGFTDTQYF	TGCGCCAGCAAGAGGAAGACAGGCTTCACAGATACGCAGTATTTT
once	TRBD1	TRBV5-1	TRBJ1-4	CASRGQPTNEKLFF	TGCGCCAGCAGGGGACAGCCCACTAATGAAAAACTGTTTTTT
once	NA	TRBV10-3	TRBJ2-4	CAISESAGGAKNIQYF	TGTGCCATCAGTGAGTCGGCTGGCGGGGCAAAAAACATTCAGTACTTC
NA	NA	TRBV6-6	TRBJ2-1	CASSQTSSSYNEQFF	TGTGCCAGCAGTCAAACTAGCTCCTCCTACAATGAGCAGTTCTTC
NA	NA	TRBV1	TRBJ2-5	CTSSYKDSQETQYF	TGCACCAGCAGCTATAAGGACAGCCAAGAGACCCAGTACTTC
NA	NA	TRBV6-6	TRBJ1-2	CASSYDGGNVDYTF	TGTGCCAGCAGTTACGACGGCGGGAATGTCGACTACACCTTC
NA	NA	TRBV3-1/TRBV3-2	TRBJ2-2	CASSQGQGGGEHRGAVF	TGTGCCAGCAGCCAAGGACAAGGCGGGGGCGAACACCGGGGAGCTGTTTTT
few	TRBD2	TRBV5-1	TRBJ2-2	CASSLGGTSGRRITGELFF	TGCGCCAGCAGCTTGGGAGGGACTAGCGGGAGGAGAATCACCGGGGAGCTGTTTTTT